This T cell receptor beta chain was observed in a study of CD8 T cells in Susac syndrome. Trimming pared 5 bases from V and 4 bases from J, leaving 8 bases between. This CDR3 spans 11 amino acids. Germline CDR1 and CDR2: SQVTM and ANQGSEA. With random hexamers, reverse transcription was performed on about 0.5 to 1 ug of RNA. Across 54 Vbeta and 13 Jbeta, immunoSEQ multiplex PCR amplified TCR beta CDR3. TCRdb re-analysed the immunoSEQ multiplex PCR reads in MiXCR, keeping a single row per CDR3 protein. The data contain some 170,000 distinct CDR3 sequences, less than 95% of them singletons. The rearrangement links TRBV29-1 to TRBJ1-1, with D uncertain. The receptor's source is a human donor in good health. Sequenced sample: CD4+ T cells from PBMCs. DNA of the CDR3: TGCAGCGTTACGAGGGCCACTGAAGCTTTCTTT. Protein product: CSVTRATEAFF.